The TCR beta chain described here comes from a study of control samples from healthy donors and cancer patients. Repertoires were generated with immunoSEQ multiplex PCR, while TCRdb's copy carries only in-frame clones and drops some. The sample carries about 92,000 clones, roughly 78% recorded once. There are a few counts of this clone. There are 14 residues in the CDR3. Looked up from germline, CDR1 is SGHAT and CDR2 is FQNNGV. V shed 5 bases and J 6 bases; nucleotides not matched to a gene: 6. The sequencing input was blood. This chain uses TRBV11-2 with TRBJ2-1, with 8 bases lining up with TRBD1. This sequence originates from a woman aged 60-70 years in good health. CDR3 nucleotide sequence: TGTGCCAGCAGCCGCACAGGGGGTCGCAATGAGCAGTTCTTC. Translation gives CASSRTGGRNEQFF.